This T cell receptor beta chain is from a study of cytomegalovirus exposure and HLA in healthy donors. Study-level background: The 95 to 150 validation repertoires used the same platform as the 550 to 750 first-cohort repertoires, a later analysis reported.

There are 15 residues in the CDR3. The J segment lost 6 bases and the V segment lost 2 bases, leaving 2 bases of the junction unmatched. The germline gives CDR1 KGHSH, CDR2 LQKENI. This table comes from immunoSEQ multiplex PCR, and its TCRdb copy is limited to in-frame clones, with some not included. The table lists 140,000 to 150,000 clones, over 80% of them singletons. Note on this clone: Its antigen is currently unknown.

Regarding the study as a whole: Three CMV-associated chains proved CMV antigen-specific in vitro. Rarity marked most TCR sequences, yet some public TCRs occurred in many donors. There were some 150 TCR beta chains listed as cytomegalovirus-associated.

Sequenced input: PBMCs. The chain has TRBV18 and TRBJ1-6, with 9 bases identical to TRBD1. The TCR comes from a young man in good health and CMV-seropositive. In DNA form, the CDR3 reads TGTGCCAGCTCACCAACAGGGGGCCTTAATTCACCCCTCCACTTT. It yields the protein CASSPTGGLNSPLHF. The whole variable domain, remainder taken from reference TRBV18 and TRBJ1-6, is NAGVMQNPRHLVRRRGQEARLRCSPMKGHSHVYWYRQLPEEGLKFMVYLQKENIIDESGMPKERFSAEFPKEGPSILRIQQVVRGDSAAYFCASSPTGGLNSPLHFGNGTRLTVT.